The clone carrying this T cell receptor beta chain was seen a few times. The source of the sample is a study of regulatory T cells in long-lasting Graves disease. Construction of the TCR beta libraries employed iRepertoire HTBI primers in conjunction with Arm-PCR of CDR3 regions. TCRdb itself ran the multiplex PCR reads through MiXCR, one entry per CDR3 protein. The sample gives 550,000 to 650,000 distinct CDR3 sequences, 15% to 20% of which show up once; approximately 12% is in the top ten. Losses at the gene ends were 0 bases for V and 5 bases for J; bases not matched to a gene: 4. This CDR3 region has 15 residues. Germline loops: CDR1 DFQATT, CDR2 SNEGSKA (reference sequence). The time point here: newly diagnosed GD, antithyroid drugs for less than 3 months. RNA extracted from PBMCs served as the sequencing template. Patients were from an endocrinology department in Xi'an, China. The data also belong to a second study, concerning T cells in Graves' hyperthyroidism and ophthalmopathy. Per that study: These patients, aged 18 to 65, had recently diagnosed hyperthyroidism lasting under 2 months. Diagnoses rested on clinical symptoms, serum thyroxine and TRAb, thyroid ultrasound and orbital computed tomography. Before onset, ophthalmopathy was predicted by the model a median approximately 6.6 months earlier.

The chain couples TRBV20-1 to TRBJ2-7; 13 bases are a match to TRBD2. This sample comprised peripheral blood mononuclear cells (PBMCs), obtained at new diagnosis, from a patient treated with antithyroid drugs. This clonotype originated in a man in his late teens or twenties with Graves disease. Here the CDR3 reads CSARDPGTSGNEQYF. CDR3 DNA sequence: TGCAGTGCTAGAGATCCGGGGACTAGCGGGAACGAGCAGTACTTC.